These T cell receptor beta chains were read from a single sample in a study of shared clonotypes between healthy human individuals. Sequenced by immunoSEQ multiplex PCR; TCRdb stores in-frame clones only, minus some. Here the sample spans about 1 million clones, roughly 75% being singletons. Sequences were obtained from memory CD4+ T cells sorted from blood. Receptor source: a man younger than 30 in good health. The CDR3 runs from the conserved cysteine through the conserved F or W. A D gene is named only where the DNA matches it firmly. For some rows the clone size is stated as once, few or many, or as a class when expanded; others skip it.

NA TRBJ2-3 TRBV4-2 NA CASSQVRTDTQYF TGTGCCAGCAGCCAAGTTCGCACAGATACGCAGTATTTT
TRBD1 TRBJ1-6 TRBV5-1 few CASSIQTGGNSPLHF TGCGCCAGCAGCATCCAGACAGGGGGCAATTCACCCCTCCACTTT
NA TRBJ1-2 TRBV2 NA CASMGGGNYGYTF TGTGCCAGCATGGGAGGGGGGAACTATGGCTACACCTTC
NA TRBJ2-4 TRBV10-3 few CAISGGRENIQYF TGTGCCATCAGTGGGGGAAGGGAAAACATTCAGTACTTC
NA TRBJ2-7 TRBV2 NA CASGLEQYF TGTGCCAGTGGACTCGAGCAGTACTTC
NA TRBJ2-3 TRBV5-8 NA CASSLYRESTDTQYF TGTGCCAGCAGCTTGTACAGGGAATCCACAGATACGCAGTATTTT
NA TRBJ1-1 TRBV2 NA CASSISRGTEAFF TGTGCCAGCAGTATCAGCAGGGGCACTGAAGCTTTCTTT
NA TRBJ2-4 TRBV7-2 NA CASSSEGTRLAKNIQYF TGTGCCAGCAGCTCAGAGGGTACTAGACTAGCCAAAAACATTCAGTACTTC
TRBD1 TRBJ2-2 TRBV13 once CASTLGKGTGHTGELFF TGTGCCAGCACCCTCGGAAAAGGGACAGGGCACACCGGGGAGCTGTTTTTT
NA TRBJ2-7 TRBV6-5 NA CASSSDVGQYF TGTGCCAGCAGTTCCGATGTAGGGCAGTACTTC
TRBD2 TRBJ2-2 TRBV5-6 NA CASSLAGGNTGELFF TGTGCCAGCAGCTTAGCGGGGGGTAACACCGGGGAGCTGTTTTTT
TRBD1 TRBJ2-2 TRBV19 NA CARGQGAHTGELFF TGTGCCAGGGGACAGGGGGCGCACACCGGGGAGCTGTTTTTT
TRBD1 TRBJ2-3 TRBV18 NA CASSLLTGGADTQYF TGTGCCAGCTCCCTCCTCACAGGGGGCGCAGATACGCAGTATTTT
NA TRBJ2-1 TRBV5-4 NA CASSSRGSSYNEQFF TGTGCCAGCAGCTCGCGCGGAAGCTCCTACAATGAGCAGTTCTTC
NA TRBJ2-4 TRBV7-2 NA CASSLEAFGVLAKNIQYF TGTGCCAGCAGCTTAGAGGCCTTCGGGGTTTTAGCCAAAAACATTCAGTACTTC
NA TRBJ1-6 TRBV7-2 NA CASSSPGGGSPLHF TGTGCCAGCAGCTCCCCCGGGGGCGGATCACCCCTCCACTTT
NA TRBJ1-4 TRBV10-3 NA CAISESIRSGQDEKLFF TGTGCCATCAGTGAGTCGATACGGAGTGGTCAGGACGAAAAACTGTTTTTT
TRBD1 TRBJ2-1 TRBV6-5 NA CASRTTGTNYNEQFF TGTGCCAGCAGGACGACAGGGACCAATTACAATGAGCAGTTCTTC
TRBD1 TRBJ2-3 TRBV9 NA CASSPPGTASSDTQYF TGTGCCAGCAGCCCCCCCGGGACAGCCTCGTCAGATACGCAGTATTTT
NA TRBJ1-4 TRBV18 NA CASSPREGEKLFF TGTGCCAGCTCACCACGGGAGGGGGAAAAACTGTTTTTT
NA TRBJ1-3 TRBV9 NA CASSVSSGVRRDTIYF TGTGCCAGCAGCGTCAGCAGCGGGGTTAGGCGGGACACCATATATTTT
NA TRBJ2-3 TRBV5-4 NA CASSLRADTDTQYF TGTGCCAGCAGCTTGCGTGCGGACACAGATACGCAGTATTTT
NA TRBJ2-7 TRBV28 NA CASPPPGRISYEQYF TGTGCCTCCCCACCCCCGGGACGGATCTCCTACGAGCAGTACTTC
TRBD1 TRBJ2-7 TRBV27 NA CASSLWGTGGNKDEQYF TGTGCCAGCAGTTTATGGGGGACAGGGGGCAACAAAGACGAGCAGTACTTC
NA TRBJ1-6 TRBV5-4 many CASSYRTPDNSPLHF TGTGCCAGCAGCTACCGGACGCCGGATAATTCACCCCTCCACTTT
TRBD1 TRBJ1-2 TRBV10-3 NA CAISELGQGGNYGYTF TGTGCCATCAGTGAGTTGGGACAGGGAGGGAACTATGGCTACACCTTC
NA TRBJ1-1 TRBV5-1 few CASSLDGRVNTEAFF TGCGCCAGCAGCTTGGATGGCAGGGTAAACACTGAAGCTTTCTTT
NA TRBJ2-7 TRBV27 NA CASSLRATDEQYF TGTGCCAGCAGTTTGAGGGCGACGGACGAGCAGTACTTC
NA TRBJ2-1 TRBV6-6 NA CASSEGFNEQFF TGTGCCAGCAGCGAGGGTTTTAATGAGCAGTTCTTC
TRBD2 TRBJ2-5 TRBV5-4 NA CASRPGTSGSQETQYF TGTGCCAGCAGGCCCGGGACTAGCGGCTCTCAAGAGACCCAGTACTTC
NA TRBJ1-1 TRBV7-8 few CASSVRTLTGEAFF TGTGCCAGCAGCGTAAGGACACTGACCGGTGAGGCTTTCTTT
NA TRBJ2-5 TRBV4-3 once CASSQGTVGGETQYF TGCGCCAGCAGCCAAGGGACGGTAGGTGGGGAGACCCAGTACTTC
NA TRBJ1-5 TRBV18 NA CASSQGYSNQPQHF TGTGCCAGCTCGCAGGGATATAGCAATCAGCCCCAGCATTTT
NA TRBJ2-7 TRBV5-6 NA CASSQGTTNLNEQYF TGTGCCAGCAGCCAGGGGACTACCAACCTTAACGAGCAGTACTTC
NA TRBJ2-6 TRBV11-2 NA CASSPIGASGANVLTF TGTGCCAGCAGCCCTATAGGGGCCTCTGGGGCCAACGTCCTGACTTTC
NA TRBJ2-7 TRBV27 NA CASSLGTVSSYEQYF TGTGCCAGCAGTTTAGGCACGGTAAGCTCCTACGAGCAGTACTTC
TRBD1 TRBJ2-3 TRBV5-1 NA CASSSGRDRGPSTDTQYF TGCGCCAGCAGCTCAGGCCGGGACAGGGGACCAAGCACAGATACGCAGTATTTT
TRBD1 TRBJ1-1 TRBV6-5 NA CASSYHRGLPDTEAFF TGTGCCAGCAGTTATCACAGGGGGCTTCCGGACACTGAAGCTTTCTTT
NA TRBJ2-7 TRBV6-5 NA CASSSWDGYEQYF TGTGCCAGCAGTTCCTGGGACGGTTACGAGCAGTACTTC
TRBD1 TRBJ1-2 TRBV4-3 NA CASSQENRGHGYTF TGCGCCAGCAGCCAAGAAAACAGGGGGCATGGCTACACCTTC
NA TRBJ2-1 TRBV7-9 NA CASSTQGGRSNEQFF TGTGCCAGCAGCACCCAGGGGGGCCGGAGCAATGAGCAGTTCTTC
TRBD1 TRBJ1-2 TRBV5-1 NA CASSLVGGSNYGYTF TGCGCCAGCAGCTTGGTAGGGGGCTCCAACTATGGCTACACCTTC
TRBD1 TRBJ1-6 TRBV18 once CASSPGKTGSQSPLHF TGTGCCAGCTCACCGGGGAAGACAGGGAGTCAATCACCCCTCCACTTT
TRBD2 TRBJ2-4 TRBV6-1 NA CASSEVSAGVAKNIQYF TGTGCCAGCAGTGAAGTTAGCGCGGGAGTGGCCAAAAACATTCAGTACTTC
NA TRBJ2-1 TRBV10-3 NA CATGATYNEQFF TGTGCCACCGGAGCTACCTACAATGAGCAGTTCTTC
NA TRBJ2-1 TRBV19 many CASSIGQRSYNEQFF TGTGCCAGTAGTATAGGACAGAGATCCTACAATGAGCAGTTCTTC
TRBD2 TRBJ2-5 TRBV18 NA CASSPLGTSGAGKTQYF TGTGCCAGCTCACCCCTCGGGACTAGCGGGGCAGGGAAGACCCAGTACTTC
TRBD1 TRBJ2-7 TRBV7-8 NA CASSLGDRGHEQYF TGTGCCAGCAGCTTAGGGGACAGGGGCCACGAGCAGTACTTC
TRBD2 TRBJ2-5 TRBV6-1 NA CASSEDGTSIETQYF TGTGCCAGCAGTGAGGACGGGACTAGCATAGAGACCCAGTACTTC